The 24 T cell receptor beta chains below all came from one sample that was sequenced in a study of CD8+ T cells in alopecia areata. Described treatment: oral pan-JAK inhibitor, 5-10 mg twice daily. RNA extraction and reverse transcription yielded cDNA as sequencing template. The protocol was immunoSEQ multiplex PCR, while the TCRdb copy is restricted to in-frame clones and leaves out a portion. The top ten hold approximately 5.1% of the sample, which has nearly 200,000 clones, 58% seen once. The material sequenced was CD4+ T cells sorted from blood, taken at week 24, from a patient treated with tofacitinib. The receptors here all came from a human donor with alopecia areata.

This clone was seen only once. J is TRBJ2-7 and V is TRBV5-1, with 10 positions matching TRBD2. The CDR3 is 14 residues long. The trim removed 4 bases at V and 5 bases at J, leaving 6 bases unmatched. Looked up from germline, CDR1 is SGHRS and CDR2 is YFSETQ. CDR3 bases: TGCGCCAGCAGCAGCGGGAGGGCCGAACACGAGCAGTACTTC. Translation: CASSSGRAEHEQYF.

This clone was detected only a few times. The chain couples TRBV6-6 to TRBJ1-4; D may be TRBD1 (5 bases). With 3 bases removed from V and 8 bases from J, the gap between germline ends came to 16 bases. Germline CDR1 MNHNY, CDR2 SVGAGI (reference sequence). The CDR3 totals 15 residues. The CDR3 DNA sequence: TGTGCCAGCAGTTATCTGACGGGTGAGGGGGAAAAACTGTTTTTT. Encoded protein: CASSYLTGEGEKLFF.

J is TRBJ2-7 and V is TRBV5-1, with 9 nucleotides matching TRBD1. The ends lost 4 bases at V and 3 bases at J; junction bases unmatched: 5. Germline V gene sequence: CDR1 SGHRS, CDR2 YFSETQ. The CDR3 is made up of 14 amino acids. The CDR3 DNA sequence: TGCGCCAGCAGCGGGGGGACAGGGCTCTACGAGCAGTACTTC. Protein sequence: CASSGGTGLYEQYF.

This clone was recorded a few times. The V and J genes are TRBV30 and TRBJ1-1, with 8 nucleotides matching TRBD1. The junction had 6 bases not matched to a gene; V was cut back by 5 bases and J by 4 bases. The V gene's germline CDR1 is GTSNPN and CDR2 SVGIG (reference sequence). The CDR3 consists of 13 residues. The CDR3 DNA reads TGTGCCTGGGAAGAACAGGGGGTCACTGAAGCTTTCTTT. Protein: CAWEEQGVTEAFF.

In this sample, this clone turned up once. This sequence joins TRBV2 and TRBJ2-1; D may be TRBD1 or TRBD2 (7 bases each). CDR1 is SNHLY and CDR2 is FYNNEI in the germline V gene. The CDR3 consists of 16 residues. Deletions cut 5 bases from V and 4 bases from J, with 18 bases between. CDR3 nucleotides: TGTGCCAGCAGTAGGGGGCGACTAGCAGGTTACAATGAGCAGTTCTTC. It translates to CASSRGRLAGYNEQFF.

This chain joins TRBV20-1 and TRBJ1-1; unclear D gene. The CDR3 has 11 residues. The ends were cut back, 6 bases at V and 1 base at J, with 6 bases in the middle. Germline CDR1 is DFQATT and CDR2 is SNEGSKA (reference sequence). The CDR3 DNA sequence: TGCAGTGCCGCGCGGAACACTGAAGCTTTCTTT. Its protein is CSAARNTEAFF.

The chain couples TRBV7-8 to TRBJ2-7; D is possibly TRBD2 (5 bases). Trimming took off 5 bases at V and 4 bases at J, with 9 bases between the two ends. The CDR3 has 12 amino acids. Germline V gives CDR1 SGHVS, CDR2 FQNEAQ. CDR3 sequence (DNA): TGTGCCAGCAGCATCTCGGGGTACGAGCAGTACTTC. Translation: CASSISGYEQYF.

The chain joins TRBV7-9 to TRBJ1-6; 7 bases agree with TRBD1. Germline V gene lookup returns CDR1 SEHNR and CDR2 FQNEAQ (reference sequence). The CDR3 totals 15 residues. V lost 5 bases and J lost 9; bases outside the gene matches: 10. The chain's CDR3 is CASSTRKGGRSPLHF. CDR3 nucleotides: TGTGCCAGCAGCACCCGCAAAGGGGGCCGTTCACCCCTCCACTTT.

The rearrangement links TRBV7-8 to TRBJ2-5, with D perhaps TRBD2 (6 bases). Trimming removed 5 bases from V and 7 bases from J, with 17 bases in between. The CDR3 is 14 amino acids. Germline CDR1 SGHVS, CDR2 FQNEAQ. CDR3 region: CASSLVGQGGTQYF. CDR3 in DNA: TGTGCCAGCAGCCTAGTAGGGCAGGGAGGGACCCAGTACTTC. Together with reference TRBV7-8 and TRBJ2-5, the CDR3 gives the full variable domain: GAGVSQSPRYKVAKRGQDVALRCDPISGHVSLFWYQQALGQGPEFLTYFQNEAQLDKSGLPSDRFFAERPEGSVSTLKIQRTQQEDSAVYLCASSLVGQGGTQYFGPGTRLLVL.

V usage is TRBV27 and J usage is TRBJ2-7; D is perhaps TRBD2 (6 bases). This CDR3 comprises 12 residues. V lost 4 bases to trimming and J lost 13 bases, with 17 bases between them. Germline assignment: CDR1 MNHEY and CDR2 SMNVEV (reference sequence). CDR3 amino acids: CASSSGSEGPYF. DNA for the CDR3: TGTGCCAGCAGTTCGGGTTCGGAGGGCCCATACTTC.

This chain joins TRBV29-1 and TRBJ1-1; D gene ambiguous. Germline-derived CDR1 and CDR2 are SQVTM and ANQGSEA. The V gene lost 2 bases and the J gene lost 1 base, with 11 bases spanning the gap. This CDR3 region has 14 residues. This CDR3 reads CSVERRERNTEAFF. Written as DNA, the CDR3 is TGCAGCGTTGAACGGCGGGAGAGGAACACTGAAGCTTTCTTT.

This clone turned up a few times. V gene TRBV7-8 combines with J gene TRBJ2-3; D remains ambiguous. The germline V gene encodes CDR1 SGHVS and CDR2 FQNEAQ. The V gene lost 7 bases and the J gene lost 0 bases, with 2 bases spanning the gap. This CDR3 has 11 residues. The CDR3 is CASKSTDTQYF. The CDR3 DNA reads TGTGCCAGCAAGAGCACAGATACGCAGTATTTT. The full variable domain, its missing parts supplied by reference TRBV7-8 and TRBJ2-3, is GAGVSQSPRYKVAKRGQDVALRCDPISGHVSLFWYQQALGQGPEFLTYFQNEAQLDKSGLPSDRFFAERPEGSVSTLKIQRTQQEDSAVYLCASKSTDTQYFGPGTRLTVL.

CDR3 sequence: CASSFGDRGHYEQFF. The CDR3 DNA is TGCGCCAGCAGCTTCGGGGACAGGGGGCATTATGAGCAGTTCTTC. The V gene is TRBV5-1, the J gene TRBJ2-1; 12 bases align to TRBD1. The CDR3 runs 15 residues. The V gene's germline CDR1 is SGHRS and CDR2 YFSETQ. Losses at the gene ends were 2 bases for V and 8 bases for J; bases not matched to a gene: 5.

J is TRBJ1-5 and V is TRBV18; D is uncertain. The germline V gene encodes CDR1 KGHSH and CDR2 LQKENI. Trimming stripped 2 bases from V and 8 bases from J, with 10 bases between. The length of the CDR3 is 13 residues. The CDR3 loop is CASSPDEAEPQHF. The CDR3, as DNA: TGTGCCAGCTCACCAGACGAAGCGGAGCCCCAGCATTTT. The complete variable domain, with remaining parts taken from reference TRBV18 and TRBJ1-5, reads NAGVMQNPRHLVRRRGQEARLRCSPMKGHSHVYWYRQLPEEGLKFMVYLQKENIIDESGMPKERFSAEFPKEGPSILRIQQVVRGDSAAYFCASSPDEAEPQHFGDGTRLSIL.

The sample holds a few counts of this clone. This chain uses TRBV30 with TRBJ2-5; 10 nucleotides agree with TRBD1. CDR1 is GTSNPN, CDR2 SVGIG, per germline (reference sequence). The trim removed 2 bases at V and 2 bases at J, leaving 5 bases unmatched. This CDR3 is 15 amino acids long. The CDR3 loop reads CAWSPGQGRQETQYF. The CDR3 region has the DNA TGTGCCTGGAGTCCGGGACAGGGGAGACAAGAGACCCAGTACTTC.

V usage is TRBV29-1 and J usage is TRBJ2-7; 10 nucleotides match TRBD1. Germline V gives CDR1 SQVTM, CDR2 ANQGSEA. The CDR3 sequence is 13 residues long. Germline trimming cut 3 bases from V and 5 bases from J; bases unmatched to any gene: 4. The CDR3 loop reads CSVEGQGFDEQYF. In DNA, the CDR3 is TGCAGCGTTGAGGGACAGGGGTTCGACGAGCAGTACTTC.

This chain links TRBV2 with TRBJ2-4, with TRBD2 identical over 7 bases. This CDR3 comprises 18 residues. Germline trimming cut 8 bases from V and 3 bases from J; bases unmatched to any gene: 19. Looked up from germline, CDR1 is SNHLY and CDR2 is FYNNEI. CDR3 sequence reads: CASWEGLSLSFVKNIQYF. CDR3 in DNA: TGTGCCAGCTGGGAGGGGCTTTCTTTATCGTTTGTCAAAAACATTCAGTACTTC.

The chain carries TRBV5-1 and TRBJ1-5; the D is unclear. The CDR3 covers 13 residues. V gave up 0 bases and J gave up 5 bases, with 6 bases separating them. Germline CDR1 is SGHRS and CDR2 is YFSETQ. The CDR3 protein is CASSLGADQPQHF. The CDR3, as DNA: TGCGCCAGCAGCTTGGGGGCCGATCAGCCCCAGCATTTT.

The gene calls are TRBV5-1 and TRBJ2-3; possible D gene TRBD2, 6 bases. Germline V gives CDR1 SGHRS, CDR2 YFSETQ. Trimming took off 2 bases at V and 4 bases at J, with 11 bases between the two ends. The CDR3 has 14 amino acids. CDR3 nucleotide sequence: TGCGCCAGCAGCTTTGGACCGGGGGCAGATACGCAGTATTTT. It codes for CASSFGPGADTQYF.

The table lists this clone with a few counts. The genes are TRBV25-1 and TRBJ1-1; 8 positions match TRBD1. J lost 2 bases, V lost 6 bases, and 5 bases had no gene match. The germline gives CDR1 MGHDK, CDR2 SYGVNS. The CDR3 sequence is 14 residues long. This CDR3 is CASRWGQANTEAFF. In nucleotides, the CDR3 is TGTGCCAGCAGGTGGGGACAGGCCAACACTGAAGCTTTCTTT.

The table lists this clone with a few counts. This chain uses TRBV30 with TRBJ2-1; TRBD1 matches 9 bases. The CDR3 runs 15 residues. The junction had 5 bases not matched to a gene; V was cut back by 2 bases and J by 3 bases. Germline V lookup: CDR1 GTSNPN, CDR2 SVGIG (reference sequence). This CDR3 is CAWSPGTGFYNEQFF. CDR3 nucleotides: TGTGCCTGGAGTCCCGGGACAGGGTTCTACAATGAGCAGTTCTTC.

V is TRBV7-8 and J is TRBJ1-5; no clear D. The CDR3 contains 14 residues. Germline-derived CDR1 and CDR2 are SGHVS and FQNEAQ. V lost 3 bases to trimming and J lost 0 bases, with 6 bases between them. CDR3 region: CASSLSISNQPQHF. The CDR3 bases are TGTGCCAGCAGCTTGTCGATTAGCAATCAGCCCCAGCATTTT.

The V and J genes are TRBV27 and TRBJ1-4; possible D gene TRBD1, 5 bases. The CDR3 sequence is 14 residues long. V lost 5 bases to trimming and J lost 5 bases, with 12 bases between them. Germline V gene lookup returns CDR1 MNHEY and CDR2 SMNVEV (reference sequence). CDR3 in amino acids: CASSPWGFNEKLFF. CDR3 DNA: TGTGCCAGCAGTCCATGGGGCTTCAATGAAAAACTGTTTTTT.

This chain joins TRBV7-8 and TRBJ1-5; 7 nucleotides match TRBD1. The CDR3 is made up of 14 amino acids. Trimming took 4 bases from V and 5 from J; bases not matched to a gene: 5. Germline-derived CDR1 and CDR2 are SGHVS and FQNEAQ. The CDR3 loop is CASSSIQGYQPQHF. The CDR3 DNA follows: TGTGCCAGCAGCTCCATACAGGGGTATCAGCCCCAGCATTTT.